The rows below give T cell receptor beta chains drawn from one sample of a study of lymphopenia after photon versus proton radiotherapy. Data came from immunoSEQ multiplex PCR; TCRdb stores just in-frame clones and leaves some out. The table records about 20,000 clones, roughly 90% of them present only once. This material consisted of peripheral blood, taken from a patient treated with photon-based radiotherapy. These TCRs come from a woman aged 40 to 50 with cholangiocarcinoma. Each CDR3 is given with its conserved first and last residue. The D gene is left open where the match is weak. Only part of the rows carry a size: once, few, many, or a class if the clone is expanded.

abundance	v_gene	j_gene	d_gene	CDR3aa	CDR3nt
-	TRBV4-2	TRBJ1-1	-	CASSQLFDGAVPGFNAEAFF	TGTGCCAGCAGCCAACTATTTGACGGGGCAGTCCCCGGTTTCAACGCTGAAGCTTTCTTT
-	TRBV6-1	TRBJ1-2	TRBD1	CASSDQDRGPSGYTF	TGTGCCAGCAGTGACCAGGACAGGGGGCCCAGTGGCTACACCTTC
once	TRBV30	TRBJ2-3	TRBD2	CASLAGGADTQYF	TGTGCCTCCCTAGCGGGAGGGGCAGATACGCAGTATTTT
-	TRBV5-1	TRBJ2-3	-	CASSLEAPASGDTQYF	TGCGCCAGCAGCTTGGAGGCCCCCGCGTCTGGGGATACGCAGTATTTT
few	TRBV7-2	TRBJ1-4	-	CASRMGSGINEKLFF	TGTGCCAGCAGAATGGGGTCGGGGATTAATGAAAAACTGTTTTTT
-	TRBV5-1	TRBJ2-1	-	CASSFRDMLEQFF	TGCGCCAGCAGCTTCCGGGACATGCTTGAGCAGTTCTTC
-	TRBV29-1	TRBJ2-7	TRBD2	CSAGLDGSYEQYF	TGCAGCGCCGGACTAGACGGCTCCTACGAGCAGTACTTC
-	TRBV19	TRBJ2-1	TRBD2	CASRLAGPYNEQFF	TGTGCCAGTAGGCTAGCGGGGCCCTACAATGAGCAGTTCTTC
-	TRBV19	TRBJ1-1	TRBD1	CASNYRGGAFF	TGTGCCAGTAATTACAGGGGGGGTGCTTTCTTT
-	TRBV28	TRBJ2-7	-	CASSLTPGSGRSSYEQYF	TGTGCCAGCAGTTTAACTCCGGGCAGCGGTAGGAGCTCCTACGAGCAGTACTTC
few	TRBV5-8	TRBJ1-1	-	CASTGYARRNTEAFF	TGTGCCAGCACGGGATATGCAAGAAGGAACACTGAAGCTTTCTTT
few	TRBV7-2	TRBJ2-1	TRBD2	CASSRGLADYNEQFF	TGTGCCAGCAGCCGTGGACTAGCGGACTACAATGAGCAGTTCTTC
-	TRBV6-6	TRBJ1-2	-	CASNLKGGLEDYGYTF	TGTGCCAGCAATCTGAAAGGGGGGCTCGAGGACTATGGCTACACCTTC
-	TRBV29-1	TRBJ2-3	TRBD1	CSARTGTDTQYF	TGCAGCGCCAGGACAGGGACAGATACGCAGTATTTT
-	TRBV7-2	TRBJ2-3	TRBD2	CASSTGTSGSADTQYF	TGTGCCAGCAGCACCGGGACTAGCGGGAGTGCAGATACGCAGTATTTT
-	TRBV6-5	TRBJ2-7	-	CASSYQGGPYEQYF	TGTGCCAGCAGTTACCAGGGCGGACCCTACGAGCAGTACTTC